A selection of T cell receptor beta chains follows, all from one sample in a study of Graves' ophthalmopathy and Graves' hyperthyroidism. One entry per CDR3 protein results from TCRdb running MiXCR on the multiplex PCR reads. The top ten hold around 3% of the sample, which has around 660,000 distinct CDR3 sequences, more than 40% seen once. Source material: peripheral blood. The receptor source for this set is an adult man with Graves' ophthalmopathy. Both conserved end residues are part of each CDR3. D genes are given only for firm matches. Size tells how often a clone was seen (once, few, many) or the class of an expanded clone, and some rows leave it out.

V gene	clone size	J gene	D gene	CDR3 DNA	CDR3 protein
TRBV7-9	many	TRBJ1-2	NA	TGTGCCAGCAGCTTAGTTCAGGCATTCTATGGCTACACCTTC	CASSLVQAFYGYTF
TRBV28	many	TRBJ1-1	TRBD1	TGTGCCGGAACAGGGGGCGCTGACACTGAAGCTTTCTTT	CAGTGGADTEAFF
TRBV19	few	TRBJ2-5	TRBD1	TGTGCCAGTAGTAATAGACAGGGAAGGACCCAGTACTTC	CASSNRQGRTQYF
TRBV24-1	many	TRBJ1-5	TRBD1	TGTGCCACCAGTGAGAATACAGGGGTGGGTCAGCCCCAGCATTTT	CATSENTGVGQPQHF
TRBV20-1	many	TRBJ2-7	NA	TGCAGTGCTAGCTACGACAGATCCTACGAGCAGTACTTC	CSASYDRSYEQYF
TRBV5-6	many	TRBJ1-2	NA	TGTGCCAGCAGCTTCGATCAGGGATTCTATGGCTACACCTTC	CASSFDQGFYGYTF
TRBV5-1	many	TRBJ1-1	NA	TGCGCCAGCAGCTACCCGGGATCAGAGGCTTTCTTT	CASSYPGSEAFF
TRBV12-3/TRBV12-4	many	TRBJ1-6	NA	TGTGCCAGCAGGAGGGGGGGGCGGTCACCCCTCCACTTT	CASRRGGRSPLHF
TRBV9	few	TRBJ1-1	NA	TGTGCCAGCAGCGGGGGGGGAGGGATCAACACTGAAGCTTTCTTT	CASSGGGGINTEAFF
TRBV12-3/TRBV12-4	many	TRBJ2-5	TRBD2	TGTGCCAGCAGCCTACTCTACGGAACGACTAGCGGGGGTCAAGAGACCCAGTACTTC	CASSLLYGTTSGGQETQYF
TRBV12-3/TRBV12-4	NA	TRBJ1-1	NA	TGTGCCAGCAGCTACGCGGGGTTCGGAGCTTTCTTT	CASSYAGFGAFF
TRBV15	many	TRBJ2-5	NA	TGTGCCACCAGTCCTATGTCCGGGACCTACCAAGAGACCCAGTACTTC	CATSPMSGTYQETQYF
TRBV5-6	few	TRBJ1-4	TRBD1	TGTGCCAGCAGCTTGCCCCCCGGGACAGGGGGCGGGCGAAGCGAAAAACTGTTTTTT	CASSLPPGTGGGRSEKLFF
TRBV4-2	many	TRBJ2-6	NA	TGTGCCAGCAGCCAAGGCGACAGATTTGGGGCCAACGTCCTGACTTTC	CASSQGDRFGANVLTF
TRBV19	NA	TRBJ1-6	TRBD1	TGTGCCAGTGGGACAGGGGGCGGATCACCCCTCCACTTT	CASGTGGGSPLHF
TRBV12-3/TRBV12-4	many	TRBJ2-5	NA	TGTGCCAGCAGCTTACAGGGAGAGACCCAGTACTTC	CASSLQGETQYF
TRBV9	many	TRBJ1-3	TRBD1	TGTGCCAGCAGCGGACAGGGACCCTCTGGAAACACCATATATTTT	CASSGQGPSGNTIYF
TRBV12-3/TRBV12-4	few	TRBJ2-5	TRBD2	TGTGCCAGCCGAGGGCGCCTAGCGGGAGAAGAGACCCAGTACTTC	CASRGRLAGEETQYF
TRBV3-1	many	TRBJ1-1	NA	TGTGCCAGCAGCCAAGAGTTCACGAACACTGAAGCTTTCTTT	CASSQEFTNTEAFF
TRBV11-1	once	TRBJ1-3	NA	TGTGCCAGCAGCGTTAAACACGGCAGCAACTCTGGAAACACCATATATTTT	CASSVKHGSNSGNTIYF
TRBV20-1	NA	TRBJ1-3	NA	TGCAGTGCTAGGAACACCATATATTTT	CSARNTIYF
TRBV15	many	TRBJ2-3	TRBD1	TGTGCCACTCAGCTGACAGGGCGGGCAGATACGCAGTATTTT	CATQLTGRADTQYF
TRBV20-1	many	TRBJ2-5	NA	TGCAGTGCTAGAGATCACCTATCAGGGACGACAGAAGAGACCCAGTACTTC	CSARDHLSGTTEETQYF
TRBV12-3/TRBV12-4	NA	TRBJ1-4	NA	TGTGCCAGCAGTGGATGGACAGCTCATAATGAAAAACTGTTTTTT	CASSGWTAHNEKLFF
TRBV6-1	NA	TRBJ2-7	TRBD1	TGTGCCAGCAGAGATTTGGGACAGCCAGGCTACGAGCAGTACTTC	CASRDLGQPGYEQYF
TRBV20-1	NA	TRBJ2-2	TRBD2	TGCAGTGCTAGGAAACTAGCGACCGGGGAGCTGTTTTTT	CSARKLATGELFF
TRBV25-1	NA	TRBJ2-5	TRBD1	TGTGCCAGCAGTGAAGCCTGGGATGGGACAGCGCAAGAGACCCAGTACTTC	CASSEAWDGTAQETQYF
TRBV5-1	many	TRBJ1-6	NA	TGCGCCAGCAGCTTGGGGCAGGGAATGGTGCCCCTCCACTTT	CASSLGQGMVPLHF
TRBV25-1	many	TRBJ2-5	NA	TGTGCCACCTCCGGGGCAGGCCAAGAGACCCAGTACTTC	CATSGAGQETQYF
TRBV7-7	many	TRBJ2-2	NA	TGTGCCAGCAGCTTAATAGAGAACACCGGGGAGCTGTTTTTT	CASSLIENTGELFF
TRBV10-2	many	TRBJ2-7	NA	TGCGCCAGCAGTGAATTTGTACCGGCCTACGAGCAGTACTTC	CASSEFVPAYEQYF
TRBV16	NA	TRBJ1-5	NA	TGTGCCCGGACAGCCCTGATCCCCCAGCATTTT	CARTALIPQHF
TRBV29-1	NA	TRBJ1-2	NA	TGCAGCGTTGAAGAAAACCGTTATGGCTACACCTTC	CSVEENRYGYTF
TRBV7-4	NA	TRBJ1-1	NA	TGTGCCAGCAGCGCAAAGGAGGGGGGGGCTTTCTTT	CASSAKEGGAFF
TRBV7-9	NA	TRBJ1-1	NA	TGTGCCAGCAGCTTACCATCAGCGGGTGAAGCTTTCTTT	CASSLPSAGEAFF
TRBV5-5	NA	TRBJ1-2	NA	TGTGCCAGCAGTATGGTGGTAGCGGGGGGTTACACCTTC	CASSMVVAGGYTF
TRBV25-1	NA	TRBJ1-1	NA	TGTGCCTGGAGTGCTAAAGGGACGGTTGAAGCTTTCTTT	CAWSAKGTVEAFF
TRBV29-1	few	TRBJ2-6	NA	TGCAGCGCAGGGGCCAACGTCCTGACTTTC	CSAGANVLTF
TRBV6-5	few	TRBJ1-5	NA	TGTGCCAGCAGTTACTCTCCAGAGCCCAATCAGCCCCAGCATTTT	CASSYSPEPNQPQHF
TRBV20-1	NA	TRBJ2-5	TRBD1	TGCAGTGCTCGGACAGGGTTTTTCGAGACCCAGTACTTC	CSARTGFFETQYF
TRBV7-9	NA	TRBJ1-2	NA	TGTGCCAGCAGCTTCCTGGGGCTCTATGGCTACACCTTC	CASSFLGLYGYTF
TRBV20-1	many	TRBJ1-6	TRBD1	TGCAGTGCTAGAGAGGAGGGGGCGGGGTGGAATTCACCCCTCCACTTT	CSAREEGAGWNSPLHF
TRBV15	NA	TRBJ2-7	TRBD2	TGTGCCAGCAGCCAATTACCGGGACTAGCCTACTACGAGCAGTACTTC	CASSQLPGLAYYEQYF
TRBV9	many	TRBJ2-5	NA	TGTGCCAGCAGCGTAGGACTCGTCGGGACCCAGTACTTC	CASSVGLVGTQYF
TRBV10-3	few	TRBJ1-3	NA	TGTGCCATCAGCCGGGGGGGTCGAACCACCATATATTTT	CAISRGGRTTIYF
TRBV30	few	TRBJ2-7	NA	TGTGCCTGGAGTGTGGGGATTTACGAGCAGTACTTC	CAWSVGIYEQYF
TRBV29-1	NA	TRBJ2-6	NA	TGCAGCGTTAGATTGACAGCTGGGGCCAACGTCCTGACTTTC	CSVRLTAGANVLTF
TRBV20-1	NA	TRBJ2-7	NA	TGCAGTGCCGAGGAGGTCCACGAGCAGTACTTC	CSAEEVHEQYF
TRBV6-6	few	TRBJ2-5	TRBD1	TGTGCCAGCAGTTCCAACAGCGACAGGGGGCATGTCCAGTACTTC	CASSSNSDRGHVQYF
TRBV4-1	few	TRBJ2-7	TRBD2	TGCGCCAGCAGCCCGACTAGCCTCTCCTACGAGCAGTACTTC	CASSPTSLSYEQYF
TRBV5-6	NA	TRBJ2-2	TRBD1	TGCGCCAGCAGCCGGGACAGGGCCCGAACCTTAAGCGGGGAGCTGTTTTTT	CASSRDRARTLSGELFF
TRBV24-1	many	TRBJ2-5	NA	TGTGCCACCAGTGATTTGACCCAGGGTGAGACCCAGTACTTC	CATSDLTQGETQYF
TRBV7-8	NA	TRBJ2-7	NA	TGCGCCAGCAGCCAAGATAACCTCCTTCGGCCCTCCTACGAGCAGTACTTC	CASSQDNLLRPSYEQYF
TRBV29-1	many	TRBJ2-7	TRBD2	TGCAGCGTTCAGGCTAGCGGGACATACGAGCAGTACTTC	CSVQASGTYEQYF